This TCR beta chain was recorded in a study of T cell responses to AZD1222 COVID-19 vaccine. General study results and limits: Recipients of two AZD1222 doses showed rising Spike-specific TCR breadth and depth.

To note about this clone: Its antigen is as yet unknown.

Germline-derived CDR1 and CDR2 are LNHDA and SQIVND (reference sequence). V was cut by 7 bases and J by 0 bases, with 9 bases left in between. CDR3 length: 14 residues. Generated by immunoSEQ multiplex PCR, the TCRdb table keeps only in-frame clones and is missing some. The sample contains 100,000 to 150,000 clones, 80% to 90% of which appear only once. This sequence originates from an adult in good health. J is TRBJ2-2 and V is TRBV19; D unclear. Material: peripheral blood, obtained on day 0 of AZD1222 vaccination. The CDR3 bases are TGTGCCAGTAACGGAAACGCGAACACCGGGGAGCTGTTTTTT. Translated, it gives CASNGNANTGELFF.